This passage covers 25 T cell receptor beta chains from one sample sequenced in a study of blood T cell repertoires in COVID-19. This table comes from immunoSEQ multiplex PCR, and its TCRdb copy is limited to in-frame clones, with some not included. The repertoire includes 150,000 to 250,000 clones, approximately 84% of them detected once, and over 6.5% sits in the top ten. The sequencing input was PBMCs or T cells enriched from blood (not recorded which). Receptors originate from a man in his forties who had recovered from COVID-19.

The genes are TRBV3-1 (or the pseudogene TRBV3-2) and TRBJ2-2, with 9 bases lining up with TRBD1. Germline CDR1 is LGHDT and CDR2 is YNNKEL (reference sequence). V shed 4 bases and J 5 bases; nucleotides not matched to a gene: 8. The CDR3 length is 16 residues. As DNA, the CDR3 is TGTGCCAGCAGCCCCACGGGGACAGGGAGGACCGGGGAGCTGTTTTTT. Residues: CASSPTGTGRTGELFF.

The rearrangement joins TRBV18 to TRBJ1-1; tentative D call: TRBD1 (5 bases). This CDR3 spans 13 amino acids. The germline V gene has CDR1 KGHSH and CDR2 LQKENI. The V gene lost 3 bases and the J gene lost 11 bases, with 16 bases spanning the gap. The CDR3 DNA follows: TGTGCCAGCTCACCCGGGTCTAGGGACTATGCTTTCTTT. It encodes CASSPGSRDYAFF.

This chain links TRBV18 with TRBJ2-6; no clear D gene. This CDR3 has 16 amino acids. V shed 0 bases and J shed 0 bases, with 6 bases lying between them. The germline V gene has CDR1 KGHSH and CDR2 LQKENI. The CDR3 spells CASSPPASSGANVLTF. Here the CDR3 DNA reads TGTGCCAGCTCACCACCCGCTAGCTCTGGGGCCAACGTCCTGACTTTC.

This chain joins TRBV7-9 and TRBJ1-2; possibly TRBD1 for D (5 bases). Germline loops: CDR1 SEHNR, CDR2 FQNEAQ (reference sequence). The CDR3 length is 14 residues. With 7 bases removed from V and 4 bases from J, the gap between germline ends came to 16 bases. The CDR3 bases are TGTGCCAGCACCCCCGCGGGGCAACCCTATGGCTACACCTTC. As protein: CASTPAGQPYGYTF.

The chain recombines TRBV6-6 with TRBJ2-7; 8 nucleotides align to TRBD1. Unmatched junction bases numbered 7, after V lost 7 bases and J lost 2 bases. The CDR3 consists of 14 residues. Germline loops: CDR1 MNHNY, CDR2 SVGAGI (reference sequence). The CDR3 coding sequence is TGTGCCAGCACTTCAGGGGGCATCCCCTACGAGCAGTACTTC. Translated: CASTSGGIPYEQYF.

This clone has only one observation. The chain links TRBV9 to TRBJ2-7; TRBD1 agrees at 7 bases. The CDR3 totals 16 residues. Germline CDR1 is SGDLS and CDR2 is YYNGEE. V lost 0 bases, J lost 10 bases, and 16 bases stayed unmatched. The CDR3 spells CASSVAGDSSFQFQYF. CDR3 DNA sequence: TGTGCCAGCAGCGTAGCTGGGGACAGCTCATTCCAGTTCCAGTACTTC.

The chain is built from TRBV30 and TRBJ1-2; weak D call: TRBD1 (5 bases). Germline V lookup: CDR1 GTSNPN, CDR2 SVGIG (reference sequence). Trimming removed 2 bases from V and 7 bases from J, with 14 bases in between. This CDR3 has 13 amino acids. This chain's CDR3 is CAWSKQAFGGYTF. CDR3 sequence (DNA): TGTGCCTGGAGTAAACAGGCGTTCGGTGGCTACACCTTC. Full variable domain (missing parts from reference TRBV30 and TRBJ1-2): SQTIHQWPATLVQPVGSPLSLECTVEGTSNPNLYWYRQAAGRGLQLLFYSVGIGQISSEVPQNLSASRPQDRQFILSSKKLLLSDSGFYLCAWSKQAFGGYTFGSGTRLTVV.

V is TRBV28 and J is TRBJ2-1, with TRBD2 identical over 8 bases. CDR3 length equals 15 residues. The V segment lost 6 bases and the J segment 5 bases; nucleotides outside the gene matches: 9. Looked up from germline, CDR1 is MDHEN and CDR2 is SYDVKM. The CDR3 is CASRISGVINNEQFF. The CDR3 bases are TGTGCCAGCAGGATTAGCGGGGTTATAAACAATGAGCAGTTCTTC.

The CDR3 reads CASKRRGDRGPYEQYF. The CDR3, as DNA: TGTGCCAGCAAAAGACGCGGGGACAGGGGACCCTACGAGCAGTACTTC. The chain combines TRBV27 with TRBJ2-7; 10 nucleotides match TRBD1. CDR1 is MNHEY, CDR2 SMNVEV, per germline (reference sequence). V gave up 7 bases and J gave up 2 bases; unmatched junction bases: 11. The CDR3 covers 16 residues.

The V call is TRBV19, the J call TRBJ2-3, with 7 bases identical to TRBD1. This CDR3 spans 15 amino acids. V lost 3 bases to trimming and J lost 6 bases; unmatched junction nucleotides: 9. Germline V gene sequence: CDR1 LNHDA, CDR2 SQIVND (reference sequence). The DNA for the CDR3 is TGTGCCAGTAGTATGGGTGGACAGGTACCCGATACGCAGTATTTT. Translation: CASSMGGQVPDTQYF.

This chain uses TRBV14 with TRBJ1-2; 9 bases line up with TRBD1. The CDR3 is made up of 15 amino acids. The germline gives CDR1 SGHDN, CDR2 FVKESK. With V trimmed by 4 bases and J by 2 bases, 5 bases remained unmatched. The CDR3 DNA reads TGTGCCAGCAGCCGGGGACAGGGCCTCAACTATGGCTACACCTTC. Translation: CASSRGQGLNYGYTF.

This clone was picked up a small number of times. V gene TRBV28 combines with J gene TRBJ1-1; D remains ambiguous. V was trimmed by 5 bases and J by 2 bases, leaving 9 bases between them. The CDR3 totals 13 residues. Germline-derived CDR1 and CDR2 are MDHEN and SYDVKM. The CDR3 spells CASSIRDNTEAFF. The CDR3 nucleotides read TGTGCCAGCAGTATCCGGGATAACACTGAAGCTTTCTTT.

The genes are TRBV5-1 and TRBJ1-1; 8 nucleotides line up with TRBD1. Germline CDR1 reads SGHRS; CDR2 reads YFSETQ. V shed 3 bases and J 7 bases; nucleotides not matched to a gene: 5. CDR3 length equals 13 residues. CDR3 coding DNA: TGCGCCAGCAGCTCAGGACAGGGTCTTGAAGCTTTCTTT. This encodes CASSSGQGLEAFF.

The genes are TRBV6-1 and TRBJ1-4; D ambiguous. Looked up from germline, CDR1 is MNHNS and CDR2 is SASEGT. This CDR3 is 15 amino acids long. V was clipped by 2 bases and J by 4 bases, with 11 bases between them. The CDR3 here is CASSEIVDFNEKLFF. The CDR3, as DNA: TGTGCCAGCAGTGAAATTGTGGACTTTAATGAAAAACTGTTTTTT.

The CDR3 reads CASSPTGQEGYGYTF. CDR3 sequence (DNA): TGTGCCAGCAGTCCTACCGGACAGGAGGGCTACGGCTACACCTTC. This chain connects TRBV28 to TRBJ1-2; 7 bases are shared with TRBD1. CDR1 is MDHEN and CDR2 is SYDVKM in the germline V gene. This CDR3 spans 15 amino acids. The trim removed 5 bases at V and 8 bases at J, leaving 14 bases unmatched.

The chain is built from TRBV20-1 and TRBJ2-1, with TRBD2 identical over 9 bases. The CDR3 runs 14 residues. Germline-derived CDR1 and CDR2 are DFQATT and SNEGSKA (reference sequence). The V segment lost 3 bases and the J segment 4 bases; nucleotides outside the gene matches: 4. The CDR3 here is CSASGGGVYNEQFF. For the CDR3, the DNA is TGCAGTGCTAGTGGCGGGGGGGTTTACAATGAGCAGTTCTTC.

The chain links TRBV4-1 to TRBJ1-2, with 9 nucleotides matching TRBD1. CDR1 and CDR2 (germline): MGHRA, YSYEKL. Trimming removed 0 bases from V and 7 bases from J; junction bases left unmatched: 6. This CDR3 spans 15 amino acids. This CDR3 reads CASSQEQGASGGYTF. CDR3 DNA sequence: TGCGCCAGCAGCCAAGAACAGGGGGCAAGTGGTGGCTACACCTTC.

This clone was found a few times. The V and J genes are TRBV19 and TRBJ2-7; D is unresolved. This CDR3 region has 15 residues. With 3 bases removed from V and 0 bases from J, the gap between germline ends came to 12 bases. CDR1 and CDR2 (germline): LNHDA, SQIVND (reference sequence). The CDR3 nucleotides are TGTGCCAGTAGTATTGGGTACAGCTTCTCCTACGAGCAGTACTTC. Translation: CASSIGYSFSYEQYF.

The J gene is TRBJ1-3, the V gene TRBV7-2, with 7 bases identical to TRBD1. Germline-derived CDR1 and CDR2 are SGHTA and FQGNSA. The CDR3 contains 14 residues. The V gene end was trimmed by 5 bases and the J gene end by 8 bases; junction bases not matched to a gene: 9. In DNA, the CDR3 is TGTGCCAGCAGCGCTGCAGGGGGACGAGACACCATATATTTT. Its translation: CASSAAGGRDTIYF. Complete variable domain (other parts from reference TRBV7-2 and TRBJ1-3): GAGVSQSPSNKVTEKGKDVELRCDPISGHTALYWYRQSLGQGLEFLIYFQGNSAPDKSGLPSDRFSAERTGGSVSTLTIQRTQQEDSAVYLCASSAAGGRDTIYFGEGSWLTVV.

The chain joins TRBV3-1 (or the pseudogene TRBV3-2) to TRBJ1-1, with D uncertain. From germline, CDR1 is LGHDT and CDR2 YNNKEL (reference sequence). This CDR3 spans 13 amino acids. V was cut by 4 bases and J by 8 bases, with 14 bases left in between. CDR3 loop: CASSRTGETEAFF. The CDR3 region has the DNA TGTGCCAGCAGCCGGACGGGAGAAACCGAAGCTTTCTTT.

This clone was counted a few times. The CDR3 loop reads CASRPQGAGAGETQYF. CDR3 DNA sequence: TGTGCCAGCAGGCCCCAGGGGGCGGGGGCGGGAGAGACCCAGTACTTC. This chain uses TRBV27 with TRBJ2-5, with D perhaps matching TRBD1 (8 bases). This CDR3 comprises 16 residues. Germline V gives CDR1 MNHEY, CDR2 SMNVEV (reference sequence). V lost 6 bases to trimming and J lost 4 bases, with 21 bases between them.

The CDR3, as DNA: TGCGCCAGCAGCCAAGACCCGGACAGGGGGGAACATAGCAATCAGCCCCAGCATTTT. This codes for CASSQDPDRGEHSNQPQHF. V is TRBV4-3 and J is TRBJ1-5; 10 positions agree with TRBD1. The CDR3 sequence is 19 residues long. V lost 0 bases and J lost 0; bases outside the gene matches: 8. CDR1 and CDR2 from the germline V gene are LGHNA and YSLEER.

In its sample, this clone was seen a few times. V and J are TRBV5-1 and TRBJ2-6; 12 nucleotides line up with TRBD2. Germline trimming cut 4 bases from V and 3 bases from J; bases unmatched to any gene: 2. Germline assignment: CDR1 SGHRS and CDR2 YFSETQ. This CDR3 comprises 16 residues. The CDR3 loop is CASSPGLAGGANVLTF. CDR3 DNA: TGCGCCAGCAGCCCGGGACTAGCGGGTGGGGCCAACGTCCTGACTTTC. The variable domain in full, completed from reference TRBV5-1 and TRBJ2-6, reads KAGVTQTPRYLIKTRGQQVTLSCSPISGHRSVSWYQQTPGQGLQFLFEYFSETQRNKGNFPGRFSGRQFSNSRSEMNVSTLELGDSALYLCASSPGLAGGANVLTFGAGSRLTVL.

On this clone itself: This sample includes further DNA sequences coding for the same CDR3. The V call is TRBV5-6, the J call TRBJ1-2; 9 positions agree with TRBD1. The CDR3 is 14 residues long. Germline V CDR1 and CDR2: SGHDT, YYEEEE. J lost 4 bases, V lost 4 bases, and 5 bases had no gene match. The chain's CDR3 is CASSRDRVSYGYTF. The DNA for the CDR3 is TGTGCCAGCAGCCGGGACAGGGTTTCCTATGGCTACACCTTC.

The rearrangement joins TRBV14 to TRBJ1-3; no reliable D call. The germline V gene encodes CDR1 SGHDN and CDR2 FVKESK. The CDR3 spans 15 residues. V was trimmed by 4 bases and J by 0 bases, leaving 10 bases between them. CDR3 in amino acids: CASSLGRGSGNTIYF. The CDR3 bases are TGTGCCAGCAGCCTCGGACGGGGCTCTGGAAACACCATATATTTT. The whole variable domain, remainder taken from reference TRBV14 and TRBJ1-3, is EAGVTQFPSHSVIEKGQTVTLRCDPISGHDNLYWYRRVMGKEIKFLLHFVKESKQDESGMPNNRFLAERTGGTYSTLKVQPAELEDSGVYFCASSLGRGSGNTIYFGEGSWLTVV.